Listed here are 2 T cell receptor beta chains from one sample, sequenced in a study of early T cells in non-severe SARS-CoV-2 infection. TCRdb re-derived calls from the 5' RACE reads in MiXCR, one entry per CDR3 protein. The repertoire includes 85,000 to 100,000 distinct CDR3 sequences, around 16% of them detected once, and over 0.95% sits in the top ten. The sample was whole blood. These receptors were obtained from an adult who was a healthcare worker with PCR-confirmed SARS-CoV-2 infection or an uninfected control (not recorded which).

This clonotype showed up just a few times. The CDR3, as DNA: TGTGCCAGCAGCTTGAAGAGCTCCTACAATGAGCAGTTCTTC. Translation: CASSLKSSYNEQFF. This rearrangement joins TRBV5-6 to TRBJ2-1, with D hard to call. Trimming took 1 base from V and 0 from J, leaving 5 bases between them. Germline V lookup: CDR1 SGHDT, CDR2 YYEEEE. This CDR3 region has 14 residues.

This clonotype was observed a handful of times. The CDR3 sequence: CSVGPVNTDTQYF. CDR3 bases: TGCAGCGTTGGTCCCGTGAACACAGATACGCAGTATTTT. The J gene is TRBJ2-3, the V gene TRBV29-1; unclear D gene. Looked up from germline, CDR1 is SQVTM and CDR2 is ANQGSEA. Trimming cost V 4 bases and J 2 bases, with 10 bases left between them. The CDR3 extends over 13 amino acids.